This T cell receptor (beta chain) originates from a study of T cell repertoires in cytomegalovirus infection. About the research overall: Public TCR beta signatures provided an indication of both CMV infection and a matching HLA type.

TCRdb redid the calling of the reads with MiXCR, one entry per CDR3 protein. The data contain about 250,000 distinct CDR3 sequences, roughly 6.5% of them singletons. This clonotype has a count of ten or more. The CDR3 consists of 13 residues. V lost 2 bases to trimming and J lost 7 bases, with 11 bases between them. CDR1 KGHSH and CDR2 LQKENI come from the germline V gene. The rearrangement joins TRBV18 to TRBJ1-2; no clear D gene. Sample: PBMCs. The source is a human donor in good health (CMV status not recorded). Some clones in this sample may be carry-over from other donors' samples. The CDR3 loop is CASSPLEVGGYTF. The DNA for the CDR3 is TGTGCCAGCTCACCATTGGAGGTCGGTGGCTACACCTTC.